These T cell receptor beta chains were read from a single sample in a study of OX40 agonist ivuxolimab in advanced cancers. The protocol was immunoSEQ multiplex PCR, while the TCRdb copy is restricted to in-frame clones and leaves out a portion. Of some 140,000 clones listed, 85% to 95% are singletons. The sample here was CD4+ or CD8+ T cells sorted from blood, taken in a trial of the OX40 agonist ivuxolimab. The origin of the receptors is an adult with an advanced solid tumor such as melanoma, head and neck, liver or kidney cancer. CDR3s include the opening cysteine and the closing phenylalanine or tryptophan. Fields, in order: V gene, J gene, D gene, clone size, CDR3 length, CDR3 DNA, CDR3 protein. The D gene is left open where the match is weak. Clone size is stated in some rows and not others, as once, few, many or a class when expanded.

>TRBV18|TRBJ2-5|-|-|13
TGTGCCAGCTCGCCGTTGGGGAGAGAGACCCAGTACTTC
CASSPLGRETQYF
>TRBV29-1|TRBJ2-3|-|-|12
TGCAGCGAGGGCGCAGGCACAGATACGCAGTATTTT
CSEGAGTDTQYF
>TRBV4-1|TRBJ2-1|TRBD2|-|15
TGCGCCAGCAGCCAAACTAGCGGGAGTTACAATGAGCAGTTCTTC
CASSQTSGSYNEQFF
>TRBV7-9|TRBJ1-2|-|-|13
TGTGCCAGCAGCCATCCGACAGTCTCTGGCTACACCTTC
CASSHPTVSGYTF
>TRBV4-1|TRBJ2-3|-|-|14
TGCGCCAGCAGCCAAGAGGTATTCACAGATACGCAGTATTTT
CASSQEVFTDTQYF
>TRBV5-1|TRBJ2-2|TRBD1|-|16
TGCGCCAGCAGACCAGACAGGGGGCAGGTCACCGGGGAGCTGTTTTTT
CASRPDRGQVTGELFF
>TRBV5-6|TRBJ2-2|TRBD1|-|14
TGTGCCAGCAGTCTGACAGGGGTCCCCGGGGAGCTGTTTTTT
CASSLTGVPGELFF
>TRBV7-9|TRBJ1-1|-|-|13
TGTGCCAGCAGGAGCAGGGAGAACACTGAAGCTTTCTTT
CASRSRENTEAFF
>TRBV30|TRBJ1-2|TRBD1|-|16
TGTGCCTGCCTCGTACACACCCAGGGGGCGAACTATGGCTACACCTTC
CACLVHTQGANYGYTF
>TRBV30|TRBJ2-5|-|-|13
TGTGCCTGGAGCGGCGGGATAGGCGAGACCCAGTACTTC
CAWSGGIGETQYF
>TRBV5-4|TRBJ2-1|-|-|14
TGTGCCAGCAGCCCTAGGACGGGATACAATGAGCAGTTCTTC
CASSPRTGYNEQFF
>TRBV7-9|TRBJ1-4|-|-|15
TGTGCCAGCAGCTTAGTCCCAGGGAGGGGCGAAAAACTGTTTTTT
CASSLVPGRGEKLFF
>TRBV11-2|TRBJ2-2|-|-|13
TGTGCCAGCAGACTGGGACCTGGAGGGGAGCTGTTTTTT
CASRLGPGGELFF
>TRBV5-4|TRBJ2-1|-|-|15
TGTGCCAGCAGCTTGGTGGGGGGCCCCTACAATGAGCAGTTCTTC
CASSLVGGPYNEQFF
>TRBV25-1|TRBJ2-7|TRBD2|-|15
TGTGCCAGCAGTGACCCAGCGGGAGGGGGCGACGAGCAGTACTTC
CASSDPAGGGDEQYF
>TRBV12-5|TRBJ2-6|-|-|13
TGTGCTAGTGGGGTGAGAGGGGCCAACGTCCTGACTTTC
CASGVRGANVLTF
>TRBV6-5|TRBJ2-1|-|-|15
TGTGCCAGCAGTTACGGGGAGAGCTCCTACAATGAGCAGTTCTTC
CASSYGESSYNEQFF
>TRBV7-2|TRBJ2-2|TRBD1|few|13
TGTGGGACGACAGGGATTATAACCGGGGAGCTGTTTTTT
CGTTGIITGELFF
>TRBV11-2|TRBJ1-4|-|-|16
TGTGCCAGCAGCTCCCGAGGAGAAGCAACTAATGAAAAACTGTTTTTT
CASSSRGEATNEKLFF
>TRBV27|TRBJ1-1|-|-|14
TGTGCCAGCAGTTCCCCCGCCAGAGGAACTGAAGCTTTCTTT
CASSSPARGTEAFF
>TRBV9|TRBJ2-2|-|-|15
TGTGCCAGCAGCGTAGCTAGCCCATCCACCGGGGAGCTGTTTTTT
CASSVASPSTGELFF
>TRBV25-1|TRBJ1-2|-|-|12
TGTGCCAGCTCCCGGGGCCTATATGGCTACACCTTC
CASSRGLYGYTF
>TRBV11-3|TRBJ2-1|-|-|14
TGTGCCAGCAGCTTAGATCTGGAAGACAATGAGCAGTTCTTC
CASSLDLEDNEQFF
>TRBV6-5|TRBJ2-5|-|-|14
TGTGCCAGCAGTTACCAGGGATACAAAGAGACCCAGTACTTC
CASSYQGYKETQYF
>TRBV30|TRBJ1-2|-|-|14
TGTGCCTGCAAAATCCAGTTCCCTAACTATGGCTACACCTTC
CACKIQFPNYGYTF
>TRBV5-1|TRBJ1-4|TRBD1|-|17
TGCGCCAGCAGCTTGGGTGGGGTCGGGACAGGAGGCGAAAAACTGTTTTTT
CASSLGGVGTGGEKLFF
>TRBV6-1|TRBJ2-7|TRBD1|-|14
TGTGCCAGCAATCTGGACAGGGGTAGATACGAGCAGTACTTC
CASNLDRGRYEQYF